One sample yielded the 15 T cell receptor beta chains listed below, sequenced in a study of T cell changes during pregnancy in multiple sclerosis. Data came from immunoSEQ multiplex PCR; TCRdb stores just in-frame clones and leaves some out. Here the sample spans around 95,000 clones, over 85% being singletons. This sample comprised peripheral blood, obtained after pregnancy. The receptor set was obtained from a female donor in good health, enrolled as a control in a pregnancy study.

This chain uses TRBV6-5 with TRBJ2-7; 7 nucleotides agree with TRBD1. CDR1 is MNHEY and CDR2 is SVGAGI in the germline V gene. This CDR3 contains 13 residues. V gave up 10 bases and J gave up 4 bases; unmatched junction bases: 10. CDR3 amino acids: CATRRGSGYEQYF. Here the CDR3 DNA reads TGTGCCACCCGCAGGGGGAGTGGATACGAGCAGTACTTC.

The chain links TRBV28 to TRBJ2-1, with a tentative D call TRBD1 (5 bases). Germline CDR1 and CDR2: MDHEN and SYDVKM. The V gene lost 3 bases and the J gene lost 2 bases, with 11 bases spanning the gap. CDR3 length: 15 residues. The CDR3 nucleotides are TGTGCCAGCAGTTTTTTAAGGGGAACCTACAATGAGCAGTTCTTC. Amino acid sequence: CASSFLRGTYNEQFF.

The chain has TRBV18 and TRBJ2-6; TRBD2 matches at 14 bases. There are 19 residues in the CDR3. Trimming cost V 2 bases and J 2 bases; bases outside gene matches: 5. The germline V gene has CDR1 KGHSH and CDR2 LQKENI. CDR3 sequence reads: CASSPRGLAGDAGANVLTF. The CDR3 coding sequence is TGTGCCAGCTCACCAAGGGGACTAGCGGGAGACGCTGGGGCCAACGTCCTGACTTTC.

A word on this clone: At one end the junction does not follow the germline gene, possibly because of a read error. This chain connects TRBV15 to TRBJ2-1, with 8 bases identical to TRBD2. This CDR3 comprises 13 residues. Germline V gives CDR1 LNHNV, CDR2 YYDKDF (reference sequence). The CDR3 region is CAISGSSYNEQFF. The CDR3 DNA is TGTGCCATCAGCGGGAGTTCCTACAATGAGCAGTTCTTC.

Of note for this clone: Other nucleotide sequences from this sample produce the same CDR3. The CDR3 sequence is CSAGLGETQYF. The CDR3, as DNA: TGCAGTGCTGGACTAGGGGAGACCCAGTACTTC. The J gene is TRBJ2-5, the V gene TRBV20-1; 7 bases map to TRBD2. CDR3 length: 11 residues. V was clipped by 5 bases and J by 5 bases; unmatched bases: 2. Germline V gene lookup returns CDR1 DFQATT and CDR2 SNEGSKA (reference sequence).

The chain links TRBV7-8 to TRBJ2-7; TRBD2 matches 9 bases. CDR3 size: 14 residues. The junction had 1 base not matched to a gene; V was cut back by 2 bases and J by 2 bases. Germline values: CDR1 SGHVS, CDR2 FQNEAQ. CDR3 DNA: TGTGCCAGCAGCTTACCTAGCGGGGCCTACGAGCAGTACTTC. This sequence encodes CASSLPSGAYEQYF.

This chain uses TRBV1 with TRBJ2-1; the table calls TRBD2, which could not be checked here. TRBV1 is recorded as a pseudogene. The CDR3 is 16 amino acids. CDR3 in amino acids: CTSSQDSLAGGPGQFF. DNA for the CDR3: TGCACCAGCAGCCAAGACTCGCTAGCGGGAGGGCCCGGGCAGTTCTTC.

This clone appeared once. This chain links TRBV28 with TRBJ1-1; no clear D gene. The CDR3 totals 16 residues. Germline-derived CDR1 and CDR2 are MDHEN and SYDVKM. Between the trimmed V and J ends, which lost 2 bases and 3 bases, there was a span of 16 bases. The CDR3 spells CASSLGGRVRHTEAFF. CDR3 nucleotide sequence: TGTGCCAGCAGTTTAGGAGGTAGAGTTCGACACACTGAAGCTTTCTTT.

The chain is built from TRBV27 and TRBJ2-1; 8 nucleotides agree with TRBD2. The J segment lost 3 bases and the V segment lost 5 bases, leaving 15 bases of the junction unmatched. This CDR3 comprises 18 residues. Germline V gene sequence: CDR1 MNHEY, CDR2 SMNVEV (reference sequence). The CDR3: CASSLGKRAGGSYNEQFF. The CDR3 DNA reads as TGTGCCAGCAGTCTGGGGAAGAGGGCGGGAGGTAGCTACAATGAGCAGTTCTTC.

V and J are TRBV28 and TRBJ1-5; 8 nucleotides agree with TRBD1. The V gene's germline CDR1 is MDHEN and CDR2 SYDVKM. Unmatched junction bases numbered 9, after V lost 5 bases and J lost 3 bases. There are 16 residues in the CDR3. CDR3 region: CASSPTRTGLNQPQHF. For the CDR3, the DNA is TGTGCCAGCAGTCCCACTCGGACAGGGCTCAATCAGCCCCAGCATTTT.

The chain's CDR3 is CASSLVGLGGYEQYF. The CDR3 nucleotides are TGTGCCAGCAGCTTGGTAGGACTGGGGGGATACGAGCAGTACTTC. The chain links TRBV5-8 to TRBJ2-7; weak D call: TRBD2 (6 bases). This CDR3 has 15 amino acids. Per the germline V gene, CDR1 is SGHTS and CDR2 is YDEGEE. V lost 0 bases and J lost 4, with 14 bases in between.

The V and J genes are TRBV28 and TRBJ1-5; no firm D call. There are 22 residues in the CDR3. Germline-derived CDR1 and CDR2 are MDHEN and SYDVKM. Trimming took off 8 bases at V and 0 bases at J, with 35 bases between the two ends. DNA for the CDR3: TGTGCCAGCTACCCGTACTTCCTCAATATCCCGGTGTCCTCTGGTAGCAATCAGCCCCAGCATTTT. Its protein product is CASYPYFLNIPVSSGSNQPQHF.

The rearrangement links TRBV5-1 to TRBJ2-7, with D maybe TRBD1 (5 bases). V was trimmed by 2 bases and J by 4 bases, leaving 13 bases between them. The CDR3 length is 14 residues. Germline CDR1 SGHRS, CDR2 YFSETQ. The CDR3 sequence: CASSFGATLYEQYF. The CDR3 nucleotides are TGCGCCAGCAGCTTTGGGGCCACACTTTACGAGCAGTACTTC.

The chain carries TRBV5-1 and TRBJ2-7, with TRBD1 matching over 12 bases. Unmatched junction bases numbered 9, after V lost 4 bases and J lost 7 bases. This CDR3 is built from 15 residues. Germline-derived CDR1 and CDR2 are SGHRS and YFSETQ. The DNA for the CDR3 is TGCGCCAGCAGCATCGCCGGGACAGGGGGCGAGGAGCAGTACTTC. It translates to CASSIAGTGGEEQYF.

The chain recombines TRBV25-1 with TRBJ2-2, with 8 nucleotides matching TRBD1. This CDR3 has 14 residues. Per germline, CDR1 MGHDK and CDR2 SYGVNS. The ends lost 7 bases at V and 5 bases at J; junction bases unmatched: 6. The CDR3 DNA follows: TGTGCCAGCACCTCCACAGGGGGAACCGGGGAGCTGTTTTTT. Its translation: CASTSTGGTGELFF.